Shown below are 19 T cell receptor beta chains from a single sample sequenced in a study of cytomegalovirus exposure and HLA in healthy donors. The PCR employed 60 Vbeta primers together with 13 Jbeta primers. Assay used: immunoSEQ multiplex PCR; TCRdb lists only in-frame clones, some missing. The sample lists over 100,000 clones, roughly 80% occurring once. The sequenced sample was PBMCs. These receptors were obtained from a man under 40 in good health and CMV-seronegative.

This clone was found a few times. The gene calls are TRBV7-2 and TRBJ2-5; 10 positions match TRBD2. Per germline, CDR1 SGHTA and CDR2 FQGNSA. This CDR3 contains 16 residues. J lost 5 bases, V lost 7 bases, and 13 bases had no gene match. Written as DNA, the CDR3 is TGTGCCAGCACCTCAAGCGGGGGGGTCCGAGACGAGACCCAGTACTTC. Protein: CASTSSGGVRDETQYF.

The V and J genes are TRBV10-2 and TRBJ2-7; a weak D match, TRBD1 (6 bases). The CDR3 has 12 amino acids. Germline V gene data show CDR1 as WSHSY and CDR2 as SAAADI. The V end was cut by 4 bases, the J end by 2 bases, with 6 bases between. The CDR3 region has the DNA TGCGCCAGCAGTGGGGGGCCCTACGAGCAGTACTTC. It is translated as CASSGGPYEQYF.

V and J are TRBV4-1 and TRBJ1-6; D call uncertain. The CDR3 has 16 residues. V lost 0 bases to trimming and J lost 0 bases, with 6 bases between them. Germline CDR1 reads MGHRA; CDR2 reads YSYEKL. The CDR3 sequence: CASSQERGSYNSPLHF. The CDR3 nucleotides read TGCGCCAGCAGCCAAGAACGGGGCTCCTATAATTCACCCCTCCACTTT.

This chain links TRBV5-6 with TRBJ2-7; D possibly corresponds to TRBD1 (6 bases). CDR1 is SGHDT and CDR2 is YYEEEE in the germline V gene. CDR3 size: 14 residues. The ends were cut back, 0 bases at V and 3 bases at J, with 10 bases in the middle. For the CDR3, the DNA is TGTGCCAGCAGCTTGGGGGACAATTACTACGAGCAGTACTTC. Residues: CASSLGDNYYEQYF.

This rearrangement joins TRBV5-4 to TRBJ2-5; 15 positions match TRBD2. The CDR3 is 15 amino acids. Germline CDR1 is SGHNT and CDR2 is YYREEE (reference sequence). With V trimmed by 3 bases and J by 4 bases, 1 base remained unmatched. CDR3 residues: CASSWTSGGAETQYF. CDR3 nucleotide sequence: TGTGCCAGCAGCTGGACTAGCGGGGGGGCAGAGACCCAGTACTTC.

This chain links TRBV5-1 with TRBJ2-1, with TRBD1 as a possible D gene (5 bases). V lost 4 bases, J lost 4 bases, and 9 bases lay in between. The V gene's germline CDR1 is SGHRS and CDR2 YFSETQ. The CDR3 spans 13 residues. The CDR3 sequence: CASSVQEYNEQFF. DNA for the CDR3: TGCGCCAGCAGCGTACAGGAGTACAATGAGCAGTTCTTC.

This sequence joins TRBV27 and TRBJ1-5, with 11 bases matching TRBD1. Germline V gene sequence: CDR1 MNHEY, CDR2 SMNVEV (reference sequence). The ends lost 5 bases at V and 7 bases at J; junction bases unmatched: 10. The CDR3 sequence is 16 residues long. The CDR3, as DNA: TGTGCCAGCAGTCGTACCGGGACAGGGGGGAACCAGCCCCAGCATTTT. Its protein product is CASSRTGTGGNQPQHF.

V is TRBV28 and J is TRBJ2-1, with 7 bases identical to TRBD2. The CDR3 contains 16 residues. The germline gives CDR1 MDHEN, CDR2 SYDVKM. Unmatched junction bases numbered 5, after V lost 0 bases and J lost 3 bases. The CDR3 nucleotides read TGTGCCAGCAGTTTATGGCGAGGGGAGGGCTACAATGAGCAGTTCTTC. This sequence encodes CASSLWRGEGYNEQFF.

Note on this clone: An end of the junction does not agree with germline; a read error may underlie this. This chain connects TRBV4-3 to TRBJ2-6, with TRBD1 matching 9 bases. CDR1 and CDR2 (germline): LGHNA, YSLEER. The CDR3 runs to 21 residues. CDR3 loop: CASSQAAIRDRVTSGANGLTF. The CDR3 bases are TGCGCCAGCAGCCAAGCGGCAATCCGGGACAGGGTAACATCTGGGGCCAACGGCCTGACTTTC.

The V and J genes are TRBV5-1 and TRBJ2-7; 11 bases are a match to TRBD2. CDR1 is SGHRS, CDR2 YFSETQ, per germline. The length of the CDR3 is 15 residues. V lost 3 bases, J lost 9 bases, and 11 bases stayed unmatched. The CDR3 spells CASSSGLAGGIAQYF. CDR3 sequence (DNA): TGCGCCAGCAGCTCCGGGCTAGCGGGGGGCATCGCGCAGTACTTC.

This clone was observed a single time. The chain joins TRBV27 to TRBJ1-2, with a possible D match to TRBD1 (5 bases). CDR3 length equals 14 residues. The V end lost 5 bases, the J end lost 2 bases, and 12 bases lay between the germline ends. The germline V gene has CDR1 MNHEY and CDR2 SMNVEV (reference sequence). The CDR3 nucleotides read TGTGCCAGCAGTCCACCCGGGGGGAACTATGGCTACACCTTC. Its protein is CASSPPGGNYGYTF.

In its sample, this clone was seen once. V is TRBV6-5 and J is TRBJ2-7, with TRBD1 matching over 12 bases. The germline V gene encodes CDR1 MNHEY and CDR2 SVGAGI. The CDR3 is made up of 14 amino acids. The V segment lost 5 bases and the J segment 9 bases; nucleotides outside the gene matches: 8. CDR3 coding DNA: TGTGCCAGCAGTCGAGGGACAGGGGGCGCAGGGCAGTACTTC. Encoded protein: CASSRGTGGAGQYF.

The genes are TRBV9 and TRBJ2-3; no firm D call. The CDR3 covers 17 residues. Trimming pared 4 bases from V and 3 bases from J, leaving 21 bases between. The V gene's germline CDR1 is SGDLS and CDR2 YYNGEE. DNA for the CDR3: TGTGCCAGCAGCTTAGCTGCAGCCCCCGGCGGAACAGATACGCAGTATTTT. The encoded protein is CASSLAAAPGGTDTQYF.

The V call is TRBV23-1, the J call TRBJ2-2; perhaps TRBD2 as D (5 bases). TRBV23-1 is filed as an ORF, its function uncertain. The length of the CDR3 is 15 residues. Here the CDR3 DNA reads TGCCCGCAGCGGAATTATGACGGATACACCGGGGAGCTGTTTTTT. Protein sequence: CPQRNYDGYTGELFF.

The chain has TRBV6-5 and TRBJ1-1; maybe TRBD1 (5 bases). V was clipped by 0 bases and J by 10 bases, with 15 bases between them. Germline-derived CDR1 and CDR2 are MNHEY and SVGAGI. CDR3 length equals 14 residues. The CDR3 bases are TGTGCCAGCAGTTACTCGGGGAGTAACGGGGGAGCTTTCTTT. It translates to CASSYSGSNGGAFF.

The CDR3: CASSSDRGFSPLHF. In DNA, the CDR3 is TGTGCCAGCAGCTCTGACAGGGGTTTCTCACCCCTCCACTTT. The chain couples TRBV11-2 to TRBJ1-6; 8 bases match TRBD1. V was clipped by 4 bases and J by 10 bases; unmatched bases: 6. Germline loops: CDR1 SGHAT, CDR2 FQNNGV. The CDR3 consists of 14 residues.

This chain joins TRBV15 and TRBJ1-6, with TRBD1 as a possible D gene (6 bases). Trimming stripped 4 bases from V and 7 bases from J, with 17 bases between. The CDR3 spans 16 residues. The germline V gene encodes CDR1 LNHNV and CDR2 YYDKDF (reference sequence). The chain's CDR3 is CATSNSRTERNSPLHF. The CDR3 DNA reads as TGTGCCACCAGCAACTCCCGGACAGAAAGAAATTCACCCCTCCACTTT.

The CDR3 DNA sequence: TGTGCCAGCAGTCTCTTAGCGGGGAACGGGGAGACCCAGTACTTC. This sequence encodes CASSLLAGNGETQYF. The chain has TRBV6-5 and TRBJ2-5, with 8 bases matching TRBD2. V lost 5 bases and J lost 5; bases outside the gene matches: 10. The CDR3 is made up of 15 amino acids. Germline assignment: CDR1 MNHEY and CDR2 SVGAGI.

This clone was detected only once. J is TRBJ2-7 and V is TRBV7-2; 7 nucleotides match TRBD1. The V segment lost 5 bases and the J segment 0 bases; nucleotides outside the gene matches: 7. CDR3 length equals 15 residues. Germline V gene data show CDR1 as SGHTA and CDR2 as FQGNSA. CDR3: CASSLDRATSYEQYF. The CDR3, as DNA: TGTGCCAGCAGCCTTGACAGGGCCACCTCCTACGAGCAGTACTTC.